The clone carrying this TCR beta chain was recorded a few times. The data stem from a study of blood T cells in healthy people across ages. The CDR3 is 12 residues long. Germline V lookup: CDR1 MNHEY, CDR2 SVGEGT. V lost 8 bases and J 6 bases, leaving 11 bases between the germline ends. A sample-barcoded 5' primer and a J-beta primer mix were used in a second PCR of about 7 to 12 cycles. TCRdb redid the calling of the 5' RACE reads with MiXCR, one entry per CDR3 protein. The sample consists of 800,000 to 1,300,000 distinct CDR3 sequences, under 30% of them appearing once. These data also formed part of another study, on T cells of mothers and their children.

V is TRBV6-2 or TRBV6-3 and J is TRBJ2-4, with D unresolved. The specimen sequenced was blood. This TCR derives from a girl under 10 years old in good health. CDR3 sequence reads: CASLSDRNIQYF. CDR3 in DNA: TGTGCCAGCCTCTCGGATAGAAACATTCAGTACTTC.